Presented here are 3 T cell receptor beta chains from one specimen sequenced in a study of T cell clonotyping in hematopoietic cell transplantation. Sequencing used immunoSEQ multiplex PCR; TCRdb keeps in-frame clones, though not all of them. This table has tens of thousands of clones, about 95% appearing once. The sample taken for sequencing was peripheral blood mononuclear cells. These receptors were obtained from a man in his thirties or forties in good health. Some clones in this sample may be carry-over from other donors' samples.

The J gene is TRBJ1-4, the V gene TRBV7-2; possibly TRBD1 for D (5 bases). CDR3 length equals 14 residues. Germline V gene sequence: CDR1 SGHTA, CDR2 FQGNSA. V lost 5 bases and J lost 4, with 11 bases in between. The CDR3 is CASSPRAVNEKLFF. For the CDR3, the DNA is TGTGCCAGCAGCCCCAGGGCAGTTAATGAAAAACTGTTTTTT.

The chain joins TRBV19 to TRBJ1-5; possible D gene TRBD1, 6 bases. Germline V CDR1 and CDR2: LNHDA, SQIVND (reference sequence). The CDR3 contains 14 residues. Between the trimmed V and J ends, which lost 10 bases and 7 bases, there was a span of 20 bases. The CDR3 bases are TGTGCCACAGAACTAACAGGGTCAGGACAGCCCCAGCATTTT. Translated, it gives CATELTGSGQPQHF.

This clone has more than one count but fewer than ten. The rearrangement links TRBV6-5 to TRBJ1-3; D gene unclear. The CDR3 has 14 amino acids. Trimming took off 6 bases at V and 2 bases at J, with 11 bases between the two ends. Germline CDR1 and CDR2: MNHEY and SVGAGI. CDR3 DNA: TGTGCCAGCAGCCGGGGAGGGACTGGAAACACCATATATTTT. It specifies CASSRGGTGNTIYF.